This TCR beta chain was observed in a study of blood T cells in healthy people across ages. Together with a sample-barcoded 5' primer, a J-beta primer mix was included in a second PCR lasting roughly 6 to 12 cycles. In TCRdb, the 5' RACE reads were re-called with MiXCR into one record per CDR3 protein. The sample holds 540,000 or so distinct CDR3 sequences, around 24% seen once. V shed 4 bases and J shed 0 bases, with 9 bases lying between them. This CDR3 is built from 14 residues. Germline CDR1 SGHTA, CDR2 FQGNSA. These same data were also listed under a study on T cells of mothers and their children.

This chain joins TRBV7-2 and TRBJ1-2; the D is unclear. The specimen sequenced was blood. This TCR was sampled from a boy younger than 18 in good health. CDR3 in amino acids: CASSSGLTNYGYTF. DNA of the CDR3: TGTGCCAGCAGCTCAGGACTGACTAACTATGGCTACACCTTC.